Listed here are 25 T cell receptor beta chains from one sample, sequenced in a study of T cell changes during pregnancy in multiple sclerosis. Some clones are missing from TCRdb's copy, which holds only in-frame ones; the method was immunoSEQ multiplex PCR. In the table there are under 45,000 clones, roughly 96% of which are singletons. Here the sequenced sample was peripheral blood, taken in the second trimester of pregnancy. These receptors were taken from a female donor with multiple sclerosis, enrolled in a pregnancy study.

V and J are TRBV11-3 and TRBJ2-7; a possible D gene is TRBD1 (5 bases). Germline-derived CDR1 and CDR2 are SGHNT and YENEEA. Trimming stripped 1 base from V and 8 bases from J, with 12 bases between. The CDR3 is 13 amino acids. The CDR3 spells CASSLGQGLKQYF. The CDR3 DNA sequence: TGTGCCAGCAGCTTAGGCCAGGGTCTTAAGCAGTACTTC.

This sequence joins TRBV2 and TRBJ2-4; TRBD1 aligns across 10 bases. There are 16 residues in the CDR3. From germline, CDR1 is SNHLY and CDR2 FYNNEI. The V gene end was trimmed by 5 bases and the J gene end by 1 base; junction bases not matched to a gene: 5. The chain's CDR3 is CASSPDRGLAKNIQYF. CDR3 bases: TGTGCCAGCAGTCCCGACAGGGGGCTCGCCAAAAACATTCAGTACTTC.

The chain has TRBV2 and TRBJ2-3, with D possibly matching TRBD1 (6 bases). The V end lost 10 bases, the J end lost 4 bases, and 15 bases lay between the germline ends. Germline loops: CDR1 SNHLY, CDR2 FYNNEI. The CDR3 runs 13 residues. The CDR3 here is CANLNRAADTQYF. For the CDR3, the DNA is TGTGCCAACTTAAACAGGGCCGCAGATACGCAGTATTTT. Full variable domain (rest looked up from reference TRBV2 and TRBJ2-3): EPEVTQTPSHQVTQMGQEVILRCVPISNHLYFYWYRQILGQKVEFLVSFYNNEISEKSEIFDDQFSVERPDGSNFTLKIRSTKLEDSAMYFCANLNRAADTQYFGPGTRLTVL.

The chain joins TRBV30 to TRBJ1-4; 9 bases align to TRBD1. Unmatched junction bases numbered 1, after V lost 3 bases and J lost 5 bases. The germline gives CDR1 GTSNPN, CDR2 SVGIG (reference sequence). This CDR3 comprises 13 residues. CDR3 bases: TGTGCCTGGAGGGGGACAGGGAATGAAAAACTGTTTTTT. It is translated as CAWRGTGNEKLFF.

The rearrangement joins TRBV16 to TRBJ2-1, with unresolved D. This CDR3 is 14 amino acids long. The germline CDR1 and CDR2 sequences are KGHSY and FQNENV. V was pared by 0 bases and J by 3 bases, with 6 bases between. CDR3: CASSQSTFYNEQFF. The DNA of the CDR3 is TGTGCCAGCAGCCAATCAACTTTCTACAATGAGCAGTTCTTC. Full variable domain (outside the CDR3, taken from reference TRBV16 and TRBJ2-1): GEEVAQTPKHLVRGEGQKAKLYCAPIKGHSYVFWYQQVLKNEFKFLISFQNENVFDETGMPKERFSAKCLPNSPCSLEIQATKLEDSAVYFCASSQSTFYNEQFFGPGTRLTVL.

The chain combines TRBV9 with TRBJ1-2; TRBD1 matches 7 bases. CDR3 size: 14 residues. CDR1 SGDLS and CDR2 YYNGEE come from the germline V gene. The ends lost 4 bases at V and 5 bases at J; junction bases unmatched: 8. CDR3 nucleotide sequence: TGTGCCAGCAGCACCCGAGGACAGGATTATGGCTACACCTTC. It is translated as CASSTRGQDYGYTF.

V and J are TRBV19 and TRBJ1-4; TRBD1 matches at 12 bases. CDR1 and CDR2 from the germline V gene are LNHDA and SQIVND (reference sequence). This CDR3 comprises 14 residues. V lost 3 bases to trimming and J lost 8 bases; unmatched junction nucleotides: 1. The CDR3 loop reads CASSMGQGAEKLFF. In DNA form, the CDR3 reads TGTGCCAGTAGTATGGGACAGGGGGCAGAAAAACTGTTTTTT.

The chain links TRBV7-9 to TRBJ2-1; 9 bases fit TRBD1. The CDR3 consists of 16 residues. Trimming removed 6 bases from V and 1 base from J; junction bases left unmatched: 7. Germline V gives CDR1 SEHNR, CDR2 FQNEAQ (reference sequence). Here the CDR3 DNA reads TGTGCCAGCAGACCAGCCGGGACAGGGTCCTACAATGAGCAGTTCTTC. This translates into CASRPAGTGSYNEQFF.

The CDR3 is CASSLGWSSGGVSTDTQYF. CDR3 bases: TGTGCCAGCAGCTTAGGATGGTCTAGCGGGGGGGTGAGCACAGATACGCAGTATTTT. The V call is TRBV7-2, the J call TRBJ2-3; 12 bases are a match to TRBD2. Germline V gene data show CDR1 as SGHTA and CDR2 as FQGNSA. This CDR3 is built from 19 residues. The ends lost 1 base at V and 0 bases at J; junction bases unmatched: 8. The whole variable domain, remainder taken from reference TRBV7-2 and TRBJ2-3, is GAGVSQSPSNKVTEKGKDVELRCDPISGHTALYWYRQSLGQGLEFLIYFQGNSAPDKSGLPSDRFSAERTGGSVSTLTIQRTQQEDSAVYLCASSLGWSSGGVSTDTQYFGPGTRLTVL.

The J gene is TRBJ1-2, the V gene TRBV19; 9 bases fit TRBD1. Looked up from germline, CDR1 is LNHDA and CDR2 is SQIVND (reference sequence). The V segment lost 7 bases and the J segment 8 bases; nucleotides outside the gene matches: 5. The CDR3 totals 12 residues. CDR3 amino acids: CASTTGGPGYTF. The CDR3 DNA is TGTGCCAGTACAACAGGGGGCCCCGGCTACACCTTC. The variable domain in full, completed from reference TRBV19 and TRBJ1-2, reads DGGITQSPKYLFRKEGQNVTLSCEQNLNHDAMYWYRQDPGQGLRLIYYSQIVNDFQKGDIAEGYSVSREKKESFPLTVTSAQKNPTAFYLCASTTGGPGYTFGSGTRLTVV.

The CDR3 is CASSWDRGGYGYTF. The CDR3 region has the DNA TGTGCCAGCAGTTGGGACAGGGGTGGCTATGGCTACACCTTC. The chain is built from TRBV2 and TRBJ1-2; 10 bases match TRBD1. The V and J ends lost 5 bases and 4 bases, in that order; junction bases with no gene match: 4. The CDR3 extends over 14 amino acids. Germline V gene sequence: CDR1 SNHLY, CDR2 FYNNEI.

V and J are TRBV7-8 and TRBJ1-6; 8 positions match TRBD1. The CDR3 is 16 residues long. The ends lost 4 bases at V and 10 bases at J; junction bases unmatched: 12. From germline, CDR1 is SGHVS and CDR2 FQNEAQ. The CDR3 is CASSSAPGQVQSPLHF. CDR3 nucleotides: TGTGCCAGCAGCTCAGCACCGGGACAGGTGCAATCACCCCTCCACTTT.

The gene calls are TRBV6-5 and TRBJ2-1; D may be TRBD2 (5 bases). This CDR3 is 16 amino acids long. Trimming cost V 4 bases and J 8 bases, with 21 bases left between them. CDR1 MNHEY and CDR2 SVGAGI come from the germline V gene. CDR3 coding DNA: TGTGCCAGCAGTTCACGGGGAGCTTTCGGCAATCATGAGCAGTTCTTC. Its protein product is CASSSRGAFGNHEQFF.

V usage is TRBV11-3 and J usage is TRBJ2-3; tentative D call: TRBD2 (6 bases). The CDR3 runs 16 residues. V dropped 1 base and J dropped 5 bases, with 16 bases sitting between them. From germline, CDR1 is SGHNT and CDR2 YENEEA. CDR3 region: CASSLGTSLKEDTQYF. CDR3 bases: TGTGCCAGCAGCTTAGGAACTAGCCTTAAGGAAGATACGCAGTATTTT.

The chain combines TRBV7-8 with TRBJ2-7, with D possibly TRBD1 on 6 matching bases. CDR1 and CDR2 (germline): SGHVS, FQNEAQ. This CDR3 contains 13 residues. Trimming cost V 11 bases and J 3 bases, with 17 bases left between them. Here the CDR3 reads CAASTGPHYEQYF. The CDR3 nucleotides read TGTGCCGCGAGCACAGGGCCTCACTACGAGCAGTACTTC. Full variable domain (rest looked up from reference TRBV7-8 and TRBJ2-7): GAGVSQSPRYKVAKRGQDVALRCDPISGHVSLFWYQQALGQGPEFLTYFQNEAQLDKSGLPSDRFFAERPEGSVSTLKIQRTQQEDSAVYLCAASTGPHYEQYFGPGTRLTVT.

The chain recombines TRBV9 with TRBJ2-7, with 9 bases that match TRBD1. The CDR3 has 15 residues. V was clipped by 4 bases and J by 5 bases; unmatched bases: 10. Looked up from germline, CDR1 is SGDLS and CDR2 is YYNGEE. The CDR3 region has the DNA TGTGCCAGCAGCCCGGAAGGGACAGGGTTCCACGAGCAGTACTTC. Protein product: CASSPEGTGFHEQYF.

This chain joins TRBV7-2 and TRBJ2-7, with 13 nucleotides matching TRBD2. CDR1 SGHTA and CDR2 FQGNSA come from the germline V gene. This CDR3 has 16 amino acids. Trimming cost V 1 base and J 5 bases; bases outside gene matches: 5. In DNA form, the CDR3 reads TGTGCCAGCAGCTTAGGGGGACTAGCGGGGATTAACGAGCAGTACTTC. Its protein product is CASSLGGLAGINEQYF.

The gene calls are TRBV7-9 and TRBJ2-1; D unclear. The CDR3 contains 12 residues. Germline V gene lookup returns CDR1 SEHNR and CDR2 FQNEAQ (reference sequence). V lost 1 base and J lost 6, with 4 bases in between. CDR3 DNA sequence: TGTGCCAGCAGCTTAGAGCCCAATGAGCAGTTCTTC. Translated, it gives CASSLEPNEQFF. Using reference TRBV7-9 and TRBJ2-1 for the parts outside the CDR3, the full variable domain is DTGVSQNPRHKITKRGQNVTFRCDPISEHNRLYWYRQTLGQGPEFLTYFQNEAQLEKSRLLSDRFSAERPKGSFSTLEIQRTEQGDSAMYLCASSLEPNEQFFGPGTRLTVL.

CDR3 nucleotides: TGTGCCAGTACCCTCCTGAACAGGGGCATTGCTGAAGCTTTCTTT. Its translation is CASTLLNRGIAEAFF. The gene calls are TRBV19 and TRBJ1-1, with 7 bases fitting TRBD1. The germline V gene has CDR1 LNHDA and CDR2 SQIVND (reference sequence). V was clipped by 7 bases and J by 6 bases; unmatched bases: 14. The CDR3 totals 15 residues.

The chain employs TRBV2 and TRBJ1-1; D is uncertain. The CDR3 is 15 amino acids. Trimming took 2 bases from V and 6 from J, leaving 16 bases between them. Looked up from germline, CDR1 is SNHLY and CDR2 is FYNNEI. The CDR3 sequence: CASSEFTIGDPEAFF. The CDR3 DNA reads TGTGCCAGCAGTGAATTCACAATTGGAGACCCTGAAGCTTTCTTT.

The chain recombines TRBV11-1 with TRBJ2-1; no definite D call. Germline lookup yields CDR1 SGHAT and CDR2 FQDESV (reference sequence). CDR3 length equals 15 residues. Trimming removed 6 bases from V and 0 bases from J, with 12 bases in between. The CDR3 is CASSGWPSSYNEQFF. DNA for the CDR3: TGTGCCAGCAGTGGATGGCCTAGCTCCTACAATGAGCAGTTCTTC.

The chain uses TRBV27 and TRBJ2-7; 9 bases match TRBD1. CDR1 is MNHEY, CDR2 SMNVEV, per germline (reference sequence). Trimming cost V 3 bases and J 4 bases; bases outside gene matches: 7. The CDR3 sequence is 15 residues long. CDR3 coding DNA: TGTGCCAGCAGTTTCGGAGTACAGGGGGCATACGAGCAGTACTTC. Translating gives CASSFGVQGAYEQYF.

The V gene is TRBV5-1, the J gene TRBJ1-3, with 7 bases aligning to TRBD1. J gave up 4 bases and V 0 bases, and 4 bases lay outside the gene matches. Germline V gene sequence: CDR1 SGHRS, CDR2 YFSETQ. CDR3 size: 15 residues. CDR3 loop: CASSLDEDRGNTIYF. For the CDR3, the DNA is TGCGCCAGCAGCTTGGACGAGGACAGGGGAAACACCATATATTTT.

The V and J genes are TRBV2 and TRBJ2-7, with D tentatively TRBD1 (5 bases). Germline V gives CDR1 SNHLY, CDR2 FYNNEI. The V gene lost 3 bases and the J gene lost 3 bases, with 6 bases spanning the gap. This CDR3 is built from 12 residues. The CDR3 bases are TGTGCCAGCAGTGACGACAGCTACGAGCAGTACTTC. As protein: CASSDDSYEQYF.

The CDR3 nucleotides are TGTGCCAGCAGCGCCACTGGACAGATCAATTCACCCCTCCACTTT. The encoded protein is CASSATGQINSPLHF. The rearrangement joins TRBV9 to TRBJ1-6; D is possibly TRBD1 (6 bases). V lost 3 bases, J lost 7 bases, and 14 bases lay in between. This CDR3 contains 15 residues. Germline V lookup: CDR1 SGDLS, CDR2 YYNGEE.